The 32 T cell receptor beta chains below were found in one sample sequenced in a study of blood T cell repertoires in COVID-19. Repertoires were generated with immunoSEQ multiplex PCR, while TCRdb's copy carries only in-frame clones and drops some. The sample has around 310,000 clones; 75% to 95% are singletons. The specimen sequenced was peripheral blood. Source of these receptors: a young woman with COVID-19, enrolled during active disease.

V is TRBV6-5 and J is TRBJ1-4; possible D gene TRBD1, 5 bases. The germline V and J ends were trimmed by 4 bases and 0 bases, with 12 bases remaining between them. The CDR3 totals 16 residues. Germline V gives CDR1 MNHEY, CDR2 SVGAGI. The CDR3 nucleotides read TGTGCCAGCAGTTCCCACGGGGGAGCAACTAATGAAAAACTGTTTTTT. This gives the protein CASSSHGGATNEKLFF.

This chain links TRBV4-2 with TRBJ1-1; 7 bases are shared with TRBD1. This CDR3 has 12 amino acids. The germline CDR1 and CDR2 sequences are LGHNA and YNFKEQ. Germline trimming cut 4 bases from V and 8 bases from J; bases unmatched to any gene: 4. CDR3 sequence: CASSLRGSEAFF. CDR3 bases: TGTGCCAGCAGCCTCAGGGGGAGCGAAGCTTTCTTT.

The chain carries TRBV27 and TRBJ2-7; D uncertain. CDR3 length: 15 amino acids. Germline CDR1 reads MNHEY; CDR2 reads SMNVEV (reference sequence). The V gene lost 6 bases and the J gene lost 1 base, with 16 bases spanning the gap. The CDR3 sequence is CASSSFRSKSYEQYF. The CDR3 DNA reads TGTGCCAGCAGCTCGTTTCGGTCCAAGTCCTACGAGCAGTACTTC.

The chain links TRBV5-1 to TRBJ2-1; 7 bases align to TRBD2. CDR1 is SGHRS and CDR2 is YFSETQ in the germline V gene. V was pared by 0 bases and J by 4 bases, with 4 bases of the junction left unmatched. The CDR3 is 15 residues long. The DNA for the CDR3 is TGCGCCAGCAGCTTGGGGCTAGCGGCTTACAATGAGCAGTTCTTC. Protein: CASSLGLAAYNEQFF.

V and J are TRBV28 and TRBJ2-7, with a possible D match to TRBD2 (7 bases). This CDR3 contains 15 residues. Germline-derived CDR1 and CDR2 are MDHEN and SYDVKM. Trimming shortened V by 2 bases and J by 0 bases, and 11 bases separated the two germline ends. The CDR3 loop is CASSLRGGPSYEQYF. The CDR3 DNA sequence: TGTGCCAGCAGTTTAAGGGGGGGTCCCTCCTACGAGCAGTACTTC.

This clone was detected only once. The chain is built from TRBV6-1 and TRBJ1-1; a weak D match, TRBD1 (5 bases). This CDR3 contains 13 residues. V was clipped by 3 bases and J by 6 bases, with 11 bases between them. The germline gives CDR1 MNHNS, CDR2 SASEGT. The CDR3 DNA sequence: TGTGCCAGCAGTGAGACAGAGGAGTCTGAAGCTTTCTTT. It yields the protein CASSETEESEAFF.

The gene calls are TRBV5-1 and TRBJ2-1, with 11 bases identical to TRBD1. The trim removed 4 bases at V and 5 bases at J, leaving 5 bases unmatched. In germline, CDR1 is SGHRS, CDR2 YFSETQ. The CDR3 has 15 residues. For the CDR3, the DNA is TGCGCCAGCAGCGCGGGGACAGGGGGGGACAATGAGCAGTTCTTC. Amino acid sequence: CASSAGTGGDNEQFF. The full variable domain, rest sourced from reference TRBV5-1 and TRBJ2-1, is KAGVTQTPRYLIKTRGQQVTLSCSPISGHRSVSWYQQTPGQGLQFLFEYFSETQRNKGNFPGRFSGRQFSNSRSEMNVSTLELGDSALYLCASSAGTGGDNEQFFGPGTRLTVL.

The chain combines TRBV6-5 with TRBJ1-2; D possibly corresponds to TRBD1 (5 bases). V was cut by 7 bases and J by 5 bases, with 8 bases left in between. In germline, CDR1 is MNHEY, CDR2 SVGAGI. The CDR3 is 11 residues long. In nucleotides, the CDR3 is TGTGCCAGCACCCAGGGTTATGGCTACACCTTC. Encoded protein: CASTQGYGYTF.

This clone came up once. The V and J genes are TRBV7-3 and TRBJ2-7; 8 nucleotides align to TRBD2. The CDR3 is 14 residues long. Per the germline V gene, CDR1 is SGHTA and CDR2 is FQGTGA. Unmatched junction bases numbered 7, after V lost 5 bases and J lost 4 bases. CDR3 nucleotides: TGTGCCAGCAGCCCCTCCGGACTAGCATACGAGCAGTACTTC. Translated: CASSPSGLAYEQYF. Full variable domain (remainder filled in from reference TRBV7-3 and TRBJ2-7): GAGVSQTPSNKVTEKGKYVELRCDPISGHTALYWYRQSLGQGPEFLIYFQGTGAADDSGLPNDRFFAVRPEGSVSTLKIQRTERGDSAVYLCASSPSGLAYEQYFGPGTRLTVT.

The gene calls are TRBV28 and TRBJ2-5; 11 bases match TRBD1. J gave up 4 bases and V 7 bases, and 14 bases lay outside the gene matches. The CDR3 sequence is 17 residues long. Per germline, CDR1 MDHEN and CDR2 SYDVKM. The CDR3 reads CASIGGQGAGWGETQYF. CDR3 DNA: TGTGCCAGCATTGGAGGACAGGGGGCGGGATGGGGAGAGACCCAGTACTTC.

In its sample, this clone was seen once. This rearrangement joins TRBV28 to TRBJ2-5; D is undetermined. This CDR3 has 12 residues. Trimming removed 2 bases at V and 5 bases at J, with 6 bases between. In germline, CDR1 is MDHEN, CDR2 SYDVKM. The CDR3 loop is CASSLPQETQYF. The CDR3, as DNA: TGTGCCAGCAGTTTACCCCAGGAGACCCAGTACTTC.

The gene calls are TRBV28 and TRBJ1-2, with 7 bases that match TRBD1. V dropped 7 bases and J dropped 0; count of bases not matched to a gene: 11. This CDR3 region has 16 residues. Germline V gene data show CDR1 as MDHEN and CDR2 as SYDVKM. CDR3 protein: CASTFLGQLANYGYTF. The CDR3 nucleotides read TGTGCCAGCACCTTCTTGGGACAGCTAGCTAACTATGGCTACACCTTC.

The V call is TRBV7-9, the J call TRBJ1-6; 10 bases are a match to TRBD1. Germline values: CDR1 SEHNR, CDR2 FQNEAQ (reference sequence). Trimming cost V 6 bases and J 7 bases; bases outside gene matches: 3. There are 14 residues in the CDR3. In DNA form, the CDR3 reads TGTGCCAGCAGTTCGGGACAGGGGAATTCACCCCTCCACTTT. It codes for CASSSGQGNSPLHF. The full variable domain, completed using reference TRBV7-9 and TRBJ1-6, is DTGVSQNPRHKITKRGQNVTFRCDPISEHNRLYWYRQTLGQGPEFLTYFQNEAQLEKSRLLSDRFSAERPKGSFSTLEIQRTEQGDSAMYLCASSSGQGNSPLHFGNGTRLTVT.

The genes are TRBV2 and TRBJ2-7; 9 nucleotides line up with TRBD2. Germline V gene data show CDR1 as SNHLY and CDR2 as FYNNEI. CDR3 length: 15 residues. V lost 8 bases to trimming and J lost 3 bases; unmatched junction nucleotides: 11. Written as DNA, the CDR3 is TGTGCCAGCTCCCCTCAGGAACTAGCGGGCTACGAGCAGTACTTC. Its protein product is CASSPQELAGYEQYF. Filled out from reference TRBV2 and TRBJ2-7, the complete variable domain reads EPEVTQTPSHQVTQMGQEVILRCVPISNHLYFYWYRQILGQKVEFLVSFYNNEISEKSEIFDDQFSVERPDGSNFTLKIRSTKLEDSAMYFCASSPQELAGYEQYFGPGTRLTVT.

The rearrangement links TRBV4-2 to TRBJ1-2, with D perhaps TRBD1 (6 bases). The CDR3 extends over 15 amino acids. Germline V CDR1 and CDR2: LGHNA, YNFKEQ. Trimming removed 1 base at V and 4 bases at J, with 13 bases between. In DNA form, the CDR3 reads TGTGCCAGCAGCCAAGGGGCGGGGGCTGCCTATGGCTACACCTTC. Amino acids: CASSQGAGAAYGYTF.

A single count supports this clone. This chain's CDR3 is CASRLQGEETQYF. Here the CDR3 DNA reads TGTGCCAGCAGATTACAAGGGGAAGAGACCCAGTACTTC. The chain joins TRBV27 to TRBJ2-5; a weak D match, TRBD1 (5 bases). The CDR3 is made up of 13 amino acids. With 6 bases removed from V and 3 bases from J, the gap between germline ends came to 11 bases. Looked up from germline, CDR1 is MNHEY and CDR2 is SMNVEV (reference sequence).

This chain links TRBV4-3 with TRBJ2-5; 7 nucleotides align to TRBD2. Trimming took 4 bases from V and 5 from J; bases not matched to a gene: 10. Germline CDR1 LGHNA, CDR2 YSLEER. This CDR3 has 15 amino acids. CDR3: CASSRGLERTETQYF. The CDR3 nucleotides read TGCGCCAGCAGCCGAGGACTAGAGAGGACGGAGACCCAGTACTTC.

V is TRBV28 and J is TRBJ1-1; weak D call: TRBD1 (6 bases). The V end lost 6 bases, the J end lost 5 bases, and 16 bases lay between the germline ends. Germline values: CDR1 MDHEN, CDR2 SYDVKM. The CDR3 totals 14 residues. CDR3 DNA: TGTGCCAGCAGGGACGGACAGTTGACAACTGAAGCTTTCTTT. The encoded protein is CASRDGQLTTEAFF. Full variable domain (outside the CDR3, taken from reference TRBV28 and TRBJ1-1): DVKVTQSSRYLVKRTGEKVFLECVQDMDHENMFWYRQDPGLGLRLIYFSYDVKMKEKGDIPEGYSVSREKKERFSLILESASTNQTSMYLCASRDGQLTTEAFFGQGTRLTVV.

The V and J genes are TRBV28 and TRBJ2-7; 10 bases align to TRBD2. CDR3 length equals 14 residues. Unmatched junction bases numbered 6, after V lost 6 bases and J lost 4 bases. Germline CDR1 MDHEN, CDR2 SYDVKM. In nucleotides, the CDR3 is TGTGCCAGCAGGTCTAGCGGGAGTAGGTACGAGCAGTACTTC. This sequence encodes CASRSSGSRYEQYF.

The chain uses TRBV19 and TRBJ2-3; TRBD1 is a possible D gene (6 bases). Germline V gene sequence: CDR1 LNHDA, CDR2 SQIVND (reference sequence). The CDR3 is 16 residues long. Deletions cut 5 bases from V and 2 bases from J, with 17 bases between. The CDR3 is CASSPLQGKSTDTQYF. The CDR3, as DNA: TGTGCCAGTAGTCCCCTCCAGGGGAAATCCACAGATACGCAGTATTTT.

This sequence joins TRBV30 and TRBJ1-1; 7 bases are shared with TRBD1. The CDR3 is 13 residues long. CDR1 and CDR2 from the germline V gene are GTSNPN and SVGIG (reference sequence). V was pared by 2 bases and J by 3 bases, with 3 bases of the junction left unmatched. The CDR3 protein is CAWSFTGDTEAFF. As DNA, the CDR3 is TGTGCCTGGAGTTTCACAGGGGACACTGAAGCTTTCTTT.

The J gene is TRBJ1-5, the V gene TRBV4-2, with D possibly being TRBD1 (5 bases). CDR1 is LGHNA, CDR2 YNFKEQ, per germline. V was cut by 1 base and J by 0 bases, with 10 bases left in between. CDR3 length: 16 amino acids. As DNA, the CDR3 is TGTGCCAGCAGCCAAGTTTCAGGACATAGCAATCAGCCCCAGCATTTT. Its protein product is CASSQVSGHSNQPQHF.

J is TRBJ2-1 and V is TRBV12-5, with D unresolved. CDR1 and CDR2 (germline): LGHNT, FRNRAP. The length of the CDR3 is 17 residues. Trimming stripped 0 bases from V and 2 bases from J, with 14 bases between. DNA of the CDR3: TGTGCTAGTGGTTTGGTACTCAGAGCGTTCACCTACAATGAGCAGTTCTTC. Its translation is CASGLVLRAFTYNEQFF. Together with reference TRBV12-5 and TRBJ2-1, the CDR3 gives the full variable domain: DARVTQTPRHKVTEMGQEVTMRCQPILGHNTVFWYRQTMMQGLELLAYFRNRAPLDDSGMPKDRFSAEMPDATLATLKIQPSEPRDSAVYFCASGLVLRAFTYNEQFFGPGTRLTVL.

This clone has only a few counts. The chain combines TRBV2 with TRBJ2-5; 7 bases fit TRBD1. The CDR3 totals 14 residues. The germline V gene has CDR1 SNHLY and CDR2 FYNNEI. V was pared by 7 bases and J by 4 bases, with 9 bases of the junction left unmatched. The CDR3 loop reads CASKNTGTAETQYF. The CDR3 bases are TGTGCCAGCAAGAACACCGGGACAGCAGAGACCCAGTACTTC.

This rearrangement joins TRBV6-5 to TRBJ2-7; 9 bases are a match to TRBD2. V gave up 8 bases and J gave up 5 bases; unmatched junction bases: 10. The CDR3 runs to 14 residues. Per the germline V gene, CDR1 is MNHEY and CDR2 is SVGAGI. The chain's CDR3 is CASSRSAGGNEQYF. The CDR3 DNA reads as TGTGCCAGCTCGAGATCCGCGGGGGGGAACGAGCAGTACTTC.

The chain employs TRBV6-5 and TRBJ2-2, with TRBD1 matching over 8 bases. Germline CDR1 MNHEY, CDR2 SVGAGI. The CDR3 contains 14 residues. V shed 11 bases and J 6 bases; nucleotides not matched to a gene: 11. CDR3 protein: CAASLDRAAGELFF. CDR3 in DNA: TGTGCCGCCTCGCTGGACAGGGCGGCCGGGGAGCTGTTTTTT.

This chain uses TRBV27 with TRBJ1-1; D not resolved. The CDR3 has 15 residues. Per the germline V gene, CDR1 is MNHEY and CDR2 is SMNVEV (reference sequence). Trimming removed 5 bases from V and 1 base from J, with 14 bases in between. The CDR3 loop is CASSALGRANTEAFF. The CDR3 coding sequence is TGTGCCAGCAGTGCCCTCGGGAGGGCGAACACTGAAGCTTTCTTT.

This chain uses TRBV5-6 with TRBJ2-1; TRBD1 matches at 7 bases. The germline gives CDR1 SGHDT, CDR2 YYEEEE. The V segment lost 2 bases and the J segment 5 bases; nucleotides outside the gene matches: 7. The CDR3 length is 15 residues. The chain's CDR3 is CASSLGRQGNNEQFF. The DNA of the CDR3 is TGTGCCAGCAGCTTAGGCCGACAGGGAAACAATGAGCAGTTCTTC. The entire variable domain, with the rest obtained from reference TRBV5-6 and TRBJ2-1, is as follows: DAGVTQSPTHLIKTRGQQVTLRCSPKSGHDTVSWYQQALGQGPQFIFQYYEEEERQRGNFPDRFSGHQFPNYSSELNVNALLLGDSALYLCASSLGRQGNNEQFFGPGTRLTVL.

V and J are TRBV27 and TRBJ2-3, with no clear D. This CDR3 is 15 amino acids long. V lost 6 bases and J 0 bases, leaving 13 bases between the germline ends. Germline V gene sequence: CDR1 MNHEY, CDR2 SMNVEV (reference sequence). The CDR3 sequence: CASSPHSSSTDTQYF. The CDR3 DNA is TGTGCCAGCAGCCCACATAGCAGTAGCACAGATACGCAGTATTTT.

The V and J genes are TRBV28 and TRBJ1-1; D uncertain. There are 16 residues in the CDR3. Trimming took off 4 bases at V and 3 bases at J, with 18 bases between the two ends. The germline CDR1 and CDR2 sequences are MDHEN and SYDVKM. This CDR3 reads CASSYLSGRTDTEAFF. The CDR3 bases are TGTGCCAGCAGTTATCTCTCGGGAAGGACGGACACTGAAGCTTTCTTT.

V and J are TRBV10-2 and TRBJ1-1, with a possible D match to TRBD1 (5 bases). With 5 bases removed from V and 0 bases from J, the gap between germline ends came to 7 bases. CDR1 is WSHSY and CDR2 is SAAADI in the germline V gene. The CDR3 length is 13 residues. CDR3 in DNA: TGCGCCAGCAGTCCAGGGCTGAACACTGAAGCTTTCTTT. Residues: CASSPGLNTEAFF.

The V call is TRBV2, the J call TRBJ2-2; D perhaps matches TRBD2 (6 bases). The CDR3 has 17 amino acids. Per germline, CDR1 SNHLY and CDR2 FYNNEI. The V end was cut by 4 bases, the J end by 4 bases, with 19 bases between. CDR3 loop: CASSGHGKRAGTGELFF. The CDR3 DNA follows: TGTGCCAGCAGTGGCCATGGGAAGCGGGCGGGCACCGGGGAGCTGTTTTTT. The entire variable domain, with the rest obtained from reference TRBV2 and TRBJ2-2, is as follows: EPEVTQTPSHQVTQMGQEVILRCVPISNHLYFYWYRQILGQKVEFLVSFYNNEISEKSEIFDDQFSVERPDGSNFTLKIRSTKLEDSAMYFCASSGHGKRAGTGELFFGEGSRLTVL.